This T cell receptor (beta chain) originates from a study of CD8 T cells in Susac syndrome. Study-level findings and limits: As the study acknowledged, the number of individuals in its TCR sequencing and HLA analysis was relatively small.

Reverse transcription of 0.5 to 1 ug RNA was performed with random hexamers. TCRdb used MiXCR to reprocess the immunoSEQ multiplex PCR reads, holding one entry per CDR3 protein. The table records approximately 220,000 distinct CDR3 sequences, more than 85% of them present only once. A remark on this clonotype: What it binds is unknown.

With 1 base removed from V and 5 bases from J, the gap between germline ends came to 6 bases. CDR3 size: 13 residues. Germline lookup yields CDR1 LGHNA and CDR2 YSLEER. The CD8+ and CD4+ T cells were isolated magnetically using a negative isolation approach, whereas the TEMRA cells were enriched by FACS. The chain combines TRBV4-3 with TRBJ2-1, with D uncertain. The sequenced material came from CD8+ T cells from PBMCs. This receptor was taken from a human donor with multiple sclerosis. In DNA, the CDR3 is TGCGCCAGCAGCCAAGGGTCTCACAATGAGCAGTTCTTC. Its protein product is CASSQGSHNEQFF.